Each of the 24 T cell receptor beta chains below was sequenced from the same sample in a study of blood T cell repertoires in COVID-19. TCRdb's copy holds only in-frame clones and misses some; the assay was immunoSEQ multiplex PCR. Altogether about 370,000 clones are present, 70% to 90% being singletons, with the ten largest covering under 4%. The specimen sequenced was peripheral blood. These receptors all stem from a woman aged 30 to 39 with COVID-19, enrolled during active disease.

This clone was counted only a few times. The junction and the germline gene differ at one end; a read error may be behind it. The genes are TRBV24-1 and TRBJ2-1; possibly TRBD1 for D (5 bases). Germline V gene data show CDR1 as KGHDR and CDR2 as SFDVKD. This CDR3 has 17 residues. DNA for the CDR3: TGTGCCACCAGTGATTTGGGACAAACAGACTCCGACAATGAGCAGTTCTTC. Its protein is CATSDLGQTDSDNEQFF.

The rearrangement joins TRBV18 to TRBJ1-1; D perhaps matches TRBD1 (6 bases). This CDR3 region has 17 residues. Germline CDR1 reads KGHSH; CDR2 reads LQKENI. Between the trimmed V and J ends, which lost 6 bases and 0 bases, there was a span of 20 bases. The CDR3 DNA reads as TGTGCCAGCTCCCCCCCAGGGGTCGGACGGATGAACACTGAAGCTTTCTTT. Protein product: CASSPPGVGRMNTEAFF. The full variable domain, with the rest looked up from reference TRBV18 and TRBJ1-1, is NAGVMQNPRHLVRRRGQEARLRCSPMKGHSHVYWYRQLPEEGLKFMVYLQKENIIDESGMPKERFSAEFPKEGPSILRIQQVVRGDSAAYFCASSPPGVGRMNTEAFFGQGTRLTVV.

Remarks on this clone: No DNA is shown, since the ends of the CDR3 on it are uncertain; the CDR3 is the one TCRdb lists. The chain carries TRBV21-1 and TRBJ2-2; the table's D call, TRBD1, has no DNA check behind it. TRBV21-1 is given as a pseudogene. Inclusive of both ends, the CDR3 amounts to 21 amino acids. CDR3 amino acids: CASSKVGQGARVKSWTGELFF.

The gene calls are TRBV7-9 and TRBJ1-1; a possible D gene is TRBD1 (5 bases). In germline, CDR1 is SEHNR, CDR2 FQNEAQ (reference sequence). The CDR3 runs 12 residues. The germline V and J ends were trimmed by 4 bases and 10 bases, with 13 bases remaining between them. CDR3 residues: CASSSGRTRAFF. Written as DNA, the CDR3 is TGTGCCAGCAGCTCAGGACGGACAAGAGCTTTCTTT.

CDR3 region: CASSISDYGYTF. The DNA of the CDR3 is TGTGCCAGCAGCATATCTGACTATGGCTACACCTTC. The chain joins TRBV3-1 (or the pseudogene TRBV3-2) to TRBJ1-2; D unresolved. This CDR3 comprises 12 residues. V lost 5 bases and J 3 bases, leaving 7 bases between the germline ends. Germline V CDR1 and CDR2: LGHDT, YNNKEL (reference sequence).

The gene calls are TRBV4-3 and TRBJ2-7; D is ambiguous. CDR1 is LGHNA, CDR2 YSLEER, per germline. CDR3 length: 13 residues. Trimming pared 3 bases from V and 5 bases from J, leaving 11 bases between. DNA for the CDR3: TGCGCCAGCAGCCAGGGCCTTCAGGACGAGCAGTACTTC. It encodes CASSQGLQDEQYF.

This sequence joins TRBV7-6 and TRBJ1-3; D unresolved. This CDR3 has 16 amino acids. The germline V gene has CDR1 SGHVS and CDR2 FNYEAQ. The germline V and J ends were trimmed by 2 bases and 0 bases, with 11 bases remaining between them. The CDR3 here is CASSLLNFLSGNTIYF. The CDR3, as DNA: TGTGCCAGCAGCTTACTTAATTTTCTCTCTGGAAACACCATATATTTT.

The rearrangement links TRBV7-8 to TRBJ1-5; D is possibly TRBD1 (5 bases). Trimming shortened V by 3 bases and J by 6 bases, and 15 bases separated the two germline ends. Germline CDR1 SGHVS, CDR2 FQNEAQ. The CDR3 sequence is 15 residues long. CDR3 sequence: CASSLSPGLSQPQHF. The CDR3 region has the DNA TGTGCCAGCAGCTTGTCCCCAGGGTTAAGTCAGCCCCAGCATTTT.

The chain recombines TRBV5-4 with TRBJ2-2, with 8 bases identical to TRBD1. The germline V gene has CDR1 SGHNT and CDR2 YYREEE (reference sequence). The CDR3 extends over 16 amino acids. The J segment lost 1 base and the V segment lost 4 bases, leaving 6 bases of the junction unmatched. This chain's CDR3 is CASSKDRGGNTGELFF. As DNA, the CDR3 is TGTGCCAGCAGCAAAGACAGGGGAGGGAACACCGGGGAGCTGTTTTTT.

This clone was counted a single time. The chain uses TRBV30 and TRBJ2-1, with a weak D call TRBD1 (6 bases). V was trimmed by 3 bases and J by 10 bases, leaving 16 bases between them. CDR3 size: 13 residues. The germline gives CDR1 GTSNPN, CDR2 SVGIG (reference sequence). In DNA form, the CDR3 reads TGTGCCTGGAGAGGAACAGGGCGAGGCGAGCAGTTCTTC. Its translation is CAWRGTGRGEQFF.

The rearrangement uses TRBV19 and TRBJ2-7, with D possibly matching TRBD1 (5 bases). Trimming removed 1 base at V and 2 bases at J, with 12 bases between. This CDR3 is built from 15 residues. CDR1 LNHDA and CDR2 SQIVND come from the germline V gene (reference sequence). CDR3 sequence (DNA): TGTGCCAGTAGTATAGCGGCCGGACAAACCTACGAGCAGTACGTC. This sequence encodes CASSIAAGQTYEQYV.

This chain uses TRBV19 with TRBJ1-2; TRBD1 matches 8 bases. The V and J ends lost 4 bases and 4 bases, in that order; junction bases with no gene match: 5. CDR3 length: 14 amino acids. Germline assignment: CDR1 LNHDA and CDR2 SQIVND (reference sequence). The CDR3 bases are TGTGCCAGTAGTACAAGGACAGGGAGCTATGGCTACACCTTC. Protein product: CASSTRTGSYGYTF.

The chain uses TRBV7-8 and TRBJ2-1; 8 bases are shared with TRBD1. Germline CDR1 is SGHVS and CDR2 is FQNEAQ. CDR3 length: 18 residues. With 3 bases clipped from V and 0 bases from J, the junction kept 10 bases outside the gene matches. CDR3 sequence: CASSFGQGWRSSYNEQFF. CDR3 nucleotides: TGTGCCAGCAGCTTTGGACAGGGTTGGCGGAGCTCCTACAATGAGCAGTTCTTC.

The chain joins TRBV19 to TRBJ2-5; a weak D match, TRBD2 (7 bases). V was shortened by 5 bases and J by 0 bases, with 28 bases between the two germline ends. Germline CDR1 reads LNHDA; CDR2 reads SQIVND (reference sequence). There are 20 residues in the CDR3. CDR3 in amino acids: CASSVREHSGRGPYQETQYF. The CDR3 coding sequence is TGTGCCAGTAGTGTCAGGGAACACTCGGGGCGGGGGCCTTACCAAGAGACCCAGTACTTC.

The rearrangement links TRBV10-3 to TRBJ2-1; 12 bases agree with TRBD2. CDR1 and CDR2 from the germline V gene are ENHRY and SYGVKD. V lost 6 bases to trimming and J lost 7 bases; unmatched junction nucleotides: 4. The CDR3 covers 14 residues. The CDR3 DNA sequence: TGTGCCATCAGCTCGACTAGCGGGGGAAATGAGCAGTTCTTC. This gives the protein CAISSTSGGNEQFF.

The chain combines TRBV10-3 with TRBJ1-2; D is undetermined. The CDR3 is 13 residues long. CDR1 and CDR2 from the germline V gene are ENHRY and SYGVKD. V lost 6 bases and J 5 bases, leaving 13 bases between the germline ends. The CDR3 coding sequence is TGTGCCATCAGCCTTGCAGATTTATATGGCTACACCTTC. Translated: CAISLADLYGYTF.

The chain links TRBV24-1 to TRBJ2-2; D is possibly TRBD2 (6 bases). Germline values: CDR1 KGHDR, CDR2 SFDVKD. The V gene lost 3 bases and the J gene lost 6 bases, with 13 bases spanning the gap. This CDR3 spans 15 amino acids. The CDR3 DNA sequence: TGTGCCACCAGTGATAGACTAGGCTGGTCCGGGGAGCTGTTTTTT. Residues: CATSDRLGWSGELFF.

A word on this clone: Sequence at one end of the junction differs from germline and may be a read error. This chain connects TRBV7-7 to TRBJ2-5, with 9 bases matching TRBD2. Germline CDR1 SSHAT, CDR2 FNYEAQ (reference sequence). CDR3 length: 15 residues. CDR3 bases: TGTGCTAGCAGCTTAGAGGCGGGGGGGTCATATACCCAGTACTTC. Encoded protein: CASSLEAGGSYTQYF.

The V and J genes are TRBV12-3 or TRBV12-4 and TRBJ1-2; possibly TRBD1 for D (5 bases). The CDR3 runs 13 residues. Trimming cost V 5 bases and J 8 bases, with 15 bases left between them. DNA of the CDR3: TGTGCCAGCAGTCCTGGGGGGAGGAGCGGCTACACCTTC. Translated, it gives CASSPGGRSGYTF.

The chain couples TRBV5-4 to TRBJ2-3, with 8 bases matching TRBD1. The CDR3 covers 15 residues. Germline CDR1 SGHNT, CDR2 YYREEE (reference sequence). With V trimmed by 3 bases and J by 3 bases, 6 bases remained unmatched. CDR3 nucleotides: TGTGCCAGCAGCTACCAGGGGGCGAGAACAGATACGCAGTATTTT. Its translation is CASSYQGARTDTQYF.

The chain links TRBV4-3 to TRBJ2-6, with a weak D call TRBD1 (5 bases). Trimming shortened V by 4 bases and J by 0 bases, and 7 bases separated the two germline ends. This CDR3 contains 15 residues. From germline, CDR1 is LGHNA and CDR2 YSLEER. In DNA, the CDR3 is TGCGCCAGCAGCCGAGACAGCTCTGGGGCCAACGTCCTGACTTTC. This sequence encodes CASSRDSSGANVLTF.

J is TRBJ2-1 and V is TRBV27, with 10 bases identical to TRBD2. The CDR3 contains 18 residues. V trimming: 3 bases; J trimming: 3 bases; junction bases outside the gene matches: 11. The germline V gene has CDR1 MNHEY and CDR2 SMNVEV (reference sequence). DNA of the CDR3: TGTGCCAGCAGTTTTCGGGCAGTAGCGGGGGGTCTCTACAATGAGCAGTTCTTC. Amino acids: CASSFRAVAGGLYNEQFF.

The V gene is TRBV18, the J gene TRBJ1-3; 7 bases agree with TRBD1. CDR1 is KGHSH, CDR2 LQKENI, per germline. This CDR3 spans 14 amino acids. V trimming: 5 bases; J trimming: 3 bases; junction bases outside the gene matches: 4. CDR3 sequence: CASSAGTVGNTIYF. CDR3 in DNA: TGTGCCAGCTCAGCGGGGACAGTTGGAAACACCATATATTTT. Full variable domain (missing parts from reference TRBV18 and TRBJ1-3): NAGVMQNPRHLVRRRGQEARLRCSPMKGHSHVYWYRQLPEEGLKFMVYLQKENIIDESGMPKERFSAEFPKEGPSILRIQQVVRGDSAAYFCASSAGTVGNTIYFGEGSWLTVV.

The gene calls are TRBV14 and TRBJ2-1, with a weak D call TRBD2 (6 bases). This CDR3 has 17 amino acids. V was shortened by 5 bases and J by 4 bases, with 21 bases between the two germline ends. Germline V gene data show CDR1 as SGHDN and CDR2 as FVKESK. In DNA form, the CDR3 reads TGTGCCAGCAGCTCATCACCCGGGACTCTTCAATACAATGAGCAGTTCTTC. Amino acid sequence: CASSSSPGTLQYNEQFF.